One sample yielded the 19 T cell receptor beta chains listed below, sequenced in a study of blood T cell repertoires in COVID-19. TCRdb's table, derived via immunoSEQ multiplex PCR, lists solely in-frame clones and lacks some. The sample contains roughly 250,000 clones, 70% to 90% of which appear only once. Sequencing was carried out using peripheral blood. These receptors came from a woman in her thirties or forties who had recovered from COVID-19.

The chain employs TRBV4-3 and TRBJ2-1; D is possibly TRBD2 (5 bases). The germline CDR1 and CDR2 sequences are LGHNA and YSLEER. This CDR3 is 17 amino acids long. V lost 4 bases to trimming and J lost 7 bases, with 23 bases between them. CDR3 coding DNA: TGCGCCAGCAGCCGCCGAGTTGGGGAGTCGAGGTCGAATGAGCAGTTCTTC. Its protein product is CASSRRVGESRSNEQFF.

V is TRBV14 and J is TRBJ1-2, with TRBD1 matching 7 bases. This CDR3 contains 14 residues. V shed 1 base and J 2 bases; nucleotides not matched to a gene: 1. CDR1 SGHDN and CDR2 FVKESK come from the germline V gene. The CDR3 region is CASSQVGGNYGYTF. In DNA, the CDR3 is TGTGCCAGCAGCCAAGTAGGGGGCAACTATGGCTACACCTTC.

The genes are TRBV6-5 and TRBJ2-6; unclear D gene. CDR1 MNHEY and CDR2 SVGAGI come from the germline V gene. The CDR3 is made up of 13 amino acids. V lost 2 bases to trimming and J lost 13 bases, with 12 bases between them. CDR3: CASSYERRRVLTF. The CDR3 DNA sequence: TGTGCCAGCAGTTACGAACGGAGAAGGGTCCTGACTTTC.

V gene TRBV7-2 combines with J gene TRBJ2-2, with 7 bases matching TRBD1. V lost 5 bases, J lost 6 bases, and 9 bases stayed unmatched. The length of the CDR3 is 15 residues. Germline CDR1 reads SGHTA; CDR2 reads FQGNSA. CDR3 region: CASSPGRGRSGELFF. The CDR3 DNA reads as TGTGCCAGCAGCCCCGGAAGGGGGCGTTCCGGGGAGCTGTTTTTT. The complete variable domain, with remaining parts taken from reference TRBV7-2 and TRBJ2-2, reads GAGVSQSPSNKVTEKGKDVELRCDPISGHTALYWYRQSLGQGLEFLIYFQGNSAPDKSGLPSDRFSAERTGGSVSTLTIQRTQQEDSAVYLCASSPGRGRSGELFFGEGSRLTVL.

Only one count was recorded for this clone. This chain links TRBV5-1 with TRBJ1-4, with D perhaps matching TRBD1 (5 bases). From germline, CDR1 is SGHRS and CDR2 YFSETQ. The CDR3 runs 14 residues. The V end was cut by 0 bases, the J end by 6 bases, with 9 bases between. The CDR3 DNA reads as TGCGCCAGCAGCTTGGATGGGGCCTATGAAAAACTGTTTTTT. Its translation: CASSLDGAYEKLFF.

This clone was recorded a few times. The genes are TRBV19 and TRBJ1-2; no reliable D call. The CDR3 has 13 residues. CDR1 and CDR2 (germline): LNHDA, SQIVND (reference sequence). Trimming shortened V by 7 bases and J by 4 bases, and 13 bases separated the two germline ends. Here the CDR3 DNA reads TGTGCCAGTAAGGATCCAGGACTCTATGGCTACACCTTC. This sequence encodes CASKDPGLYGYTF.

The V and J genes are TRBV7-8 and TRBJ1-3, with 10 bases aligning to TRBD1. Germline V lookup: CDR1 SGHVS, CDR2 FQNEAQ. There are 14 residues in the CDR3. The V and J ends lost 5 bases and 4 bases, in that order; junction bases with no gene match: 2. In nucleotides, the CDR3 is TGTGCCAGCAGCCCGGGACAGGGGGGAAACACCATATATTTT. Translated, it gives CASSPGQGGNTIYF.

The chain recombines TRBV28 with TRBJ2-3, with 8 bases aligning to TRBD2. Germline values: CDR1 MDHEN, CDR2 SYDVKM. V gave up 6 bases and J gave up 2 bases; unmatched junction bases: 4. The CDR3 totals 14 residues. CDR3 nucleotide sequence: TGTGCCAGCAGCCGCGGGGGGAACACAGATACGCAGTATTTT. This encodes CASSRGGNTDTQYF.

This clone is a singleton in its sample. The rearrangement links TRBV14 to TRBJ2-2; no clear D. V lost 3 bases, J lost 1 base, and 6 bases lay in between. This CDR3 has 14 residues. The V gene's germline CDR1 is SGHDN and CDR2 FVKESK. This CDR3 is CASSQPKNTGELFF. In DNA form, the CDR3 reads TGTGCCAGCAGCCAGCCTAAGAACACCGGGGAGCTGTTTTTT.

The J gene is TRBJ1-5, the V gene TRBV28, with 7 bases identical to TRBD1. The V gene end was trimmed by 8 bases and the J gene end by 3 bases; junction bases not matched to a gene: 7. The germline CDR1 and CDR2 sequences are MDHEN and SYDVKM. This CDR3 has 14 residues. CDR3 DNA: TGTGCCAGCCGATGGGGACAGCACAATCAGCCCCAGCATTTT. It translates to CASRWGQHNQPQHF.

V and J are TRBV24-1 and TRBJ2-5, with a tentative D call TRBD1 (6 bases). The CDR3 is made up of 15 amino acids. V was trimmed by 4 bases and J by 1 base, leaving 12 bases between them. CDR1 is KGHDR, CDR2 SFDVKD, per germline. As DNA, the CDR3 is TGTGCCACCAGTGAAGCCGGGACACTCCAAGAGACCCAGTACTTC. Its protein product is CATSEAGTLQETQYF.

This clone was counted between two and nine times. The chain couples TRBV19 to TRBJ2-2, with 7 bases identical to TRBD1. The ends lost 5 bases at V and 2 bases at J; junction bases unmatched: 5. The CDR3 is 15 residues long. CDR1 LNHDA and CDR2 SQIVND come from the germline V gene (reference sequence). CDR3 region: CASSPTGPNTGELFF. For the CDR3, the DNA is TGTGCCAGTAGTCCGACAGGGCCCAACACCGGGGAGCTGTTTTTT.

The genes are TRBV6-6 and TRBJ2-1; TRBD2 agrees at 12 bases. This CDR3 is 15 amino acids long. V shed 6 bases, J shed 7 bases, and the junction held 7 bases outside the gene matches. Germline loops: CDR1 MNHNY, CDR2 SVGAGI (reference sequence). The CDR3 reads CASSRRTSGKNEQFF. CDR3 bases: TGTGCCAGCAGCCGACGGACTAGCGGGAAAAATGAGCAGTTCTTC.

V is TRBV6-5 and J is TRBJ1-4; D gene uncertain. This CDR3 contains 14 residues. Germline CDR1 reads MNHEY; CDR2 reads SVGAGI. The germline V and J ends were trimmed by 8 bases and 0 bases, with 10 bases remaining between them. The CDR3, as DNA: TGTGCCAGCGGCCGGGGATCAACTAATGAAAAACTGTTTTTT. Amino acids: CASGRGSTNEKLFF.

In this sample, this clone turned up a few times. This rearrangement joins TRBV7-9 to TRBJ1-4; TRBD1 agrees at 8 bases. The CDR3 runs 15 residues. The V and J ends lost 5 bases and 4 bases, in that order; junction bases with no gene match: 6. Germline V gene data show CDR1 as SEHNR and CDR2 as FQNEAQ (reference sequence). CDR3 loop: CASSQPGQVNEKLFF. The CDR3, as DNA: TGTGCCAGCAGCCAACCGGGACAGGTTAATGAAAAACTGTTTTTT. Combining the CDR3 with reference TRBV7-9 and TRBJ1-4 gives the whole variable domain DTGVSQNPRHKITKRGQNVTFRCDPISEHNRLYWYRQTLGQGPEFLTYFQNEAQLEKSRLLSDRFSAERPKGSFSTLEIQRTEQGDSAMYLCASSQPGQVNEKLFFGSGTQLSVL.

The chain is built from TRBV27 and TRBJ2-7; 8 bases map to TRBD1. Trimming removed 2 bases from V and 0 bases from J; junction bases left unmatched: 12. This CDR3 has 18 residues. Germline assignment: CDR1 MNHEY and CDR2 SMNVEV (reference sequence). The CDR3 is CASSLRGTGTGSSYEQYF. In DNA, the CDR3 is TGTGCCAGCAGTTTAAGAGGAACCGGGACAGGAAGCTCCTACGAGCAGTACTTC.

The genes are TRBV30 and TRBJ1-2, with TRBD1 identical over 7 bases. V shed 4 bases, J shed 7 bases, and the junction held 9 bases outside the gene matches. This CDR3 contains 13 residues. Germline CDR1 and CDR2: GTSNPN and SVGIG (reference sequence). In DNA, the CDR3 is TGTGCCTGGACGCCAGGGGGGATCTTTGGCTACACCTTC. Its translation: CAWTPGGIFGYTF.

V and J are TRBV7-8 and TRBJ2-7; no reliable D call. This CDR3 has 15 residues. Germline loops: CDR1 SGHVS, CDR2 FQNEAQ. Deletions cut 2 bases from V and 5 bases from J, with 16 bases between. CDR3 coding DNA: TGTGCCAGCAGCTTAAACGTAGCACTCCCTCACGAGCAGTACTTC. This encodes CASSLNVALPHEQYF.

This chain links TRBV18 with TRBJ2-5; 9 bases agree with TRBD2. The ends lost 3 bases at V and 5 bases at J; junction bases unmatched: 16. CDR3 length: 18 residues. Germline assignment: CDR1 KGHSH and CDR2 LQKENI. The DNA for the CDR3 is TGTGCCAGCTCACCGTTCTTTGGAAGACTAGCGGTTGGGGAGACCCAGTACTTC. It translates to CASSPFFGRLAVGETQYF.